Listed below are T cell receptor beta chains from one sample, sequenced in a study of OX40 agonist ivuxolimab in advanced cancers. Some clones are missing from TCRdb's copy, which holds only in-frame ones; the method was immunoSEQ multiplex PCR. The repertoire holds nearly 60,000 clones, with over 75% as singletons. Source: CD4+ or CD8+ T cells sorted from blood, taken in a trial of the OX40 agonist ivuxolimab. All receptors come from an adult with an advanced solid tumor such as melanoma, head and neck, liver or kidney cancer. Each CDR3 is given with its conserved first and last residue. Fields, in order: D gene, V gene, J gene, clone size, CDR3 DNA, CDR3 protein. The D gene is left open where the match is weak. Part of the rows lack a size; the others show once, few, many or a class for expanded clones.

-	TRBV7-8	TRBJ1-5	-	TGTGCCAGCAGCTTAGTCGGAGGCGGCAATCAGCCCCAGCATTTT	CASSLVGGGNQPQHF
TRBD1	TRBV30	TRBJ1-1	-	TGTGCCTGGACAAGACAGGGGGACACTGAAGCTTTCTTT	CAWTRQGDTEAFF
TRBD1	TRBV10-1	TRBJ2-7	-	TGCGCCAGCAGTCAACAGGGGAACTCCTACGAGCAGTACTTC	CASSQQGNSYEQYF
-	TRBV10-3	TRBJ1-2	-	TGTGCCATCAGTGAAAATTCACGGGGGGGATTTAATGGCTACACCTTC	CAISENSRGGFNGYTF
TRBD1	TRBV7-3	TRBJ2-6	once	TGTGCCAGCAGCTTAAGGCGAGGGGGCGCCTCTGGGGCCAACGTCCTGACTTTC	CASSLRRGGASGANVLTF
-	TRBV7-8	TRBJ1-5	few	TGTGCCAGCAGCTCGTTCGGAGTAGCTTCGCAGCCCCAGCATTTT	CASSSFGVASQPQHF
TRBD1	TRBV6-1	TRBJ1-3	-	TGTGCCAGCAGTATGACAGGGCCAACTGGAAACACCATATATTTT	CASSMTGPTGNTIYF
-	TRBV28	TRBJ1-5	once	TGTGCCAGCAGTTTGACAGGAGTCAACCAGCCCCAGCATTTT	CASSLTGVNQPQHF
-	TRBV7-8	TRBJ2-7	-	TGTGCCAGCAGCCCAGTGATCTACGAGCAGTACTTC	CASSPVIYEQYF
-	TRBV28	TRBJ2-3	-	TGTGCCAGCAGTTTATCCCCAGACACAGATACGCAGTATTTT	CASSLSPDTDTQYF
-	TRBV7-8	TRBJ2-5	-	TGTGCCAGCAGCTTTCGCCGGGACTACCAAGAGACCCAGTACTTC	CASSFRRDYQETQYF
-	TRBV28	TRBJ2-7	once	TGTGCCAGCAGTTCCCTAATCTACGAGCAGTACTTC	CASSSLIYEQYF
-	TRBV18	TRBJ2-6	-	TGTGCCAGCTCACCACCGGGCAGGGATTGGAACTCTGGGGCCAACGTCCTGACTTTC	CASSPPGRDWNSGANVLTF
-	TRBV28	TRBJ2-1	-	TGTGCCAGCAGTACCCCACTAAGCGGAGGGAGCTCCTACAATGAGCAGTTCTTC	CASSTPLSGGSSYNEQFF
-	TRBV5-6	TRBJ2-7	-	TGTGCCAGCAGCCGGGGCCCGGGGCAACAATACGAGCAGTACTTC	CASSRGPGQQYEQYF
-	TRBV5-4	TRBJ1-3	-	TGTGCCAGCAGCATCCGGGGGGTAACTGGAAACACCATATATTTT	CASSIRGVTGNTIYF
-	TRBV2	TRBJ1-2	-	TGTGCCAGCAGTGAAGCACAGAACTATGGCTACACCTTC	CASSEAQNYGYTF
-	TRBV11-2	TRBJ2-2	-	TGTGCCAGCAGCTTAGAGGGAGGCACTAACACCGGGGAGCTGTTTTTT	CASSLEGGTNTGELFF
-	TRBV5-8	TRBJ1-2	-	TGTGCCAGCAGCTTGGTTCCCGGGACACTCCTCAGGGTGAATGGCTACACCTTC	CASSLVPGTLLRVNGYTF
-	TRBV7-8	TRBJ2-3	few	TGTGCCAGCAATCAACTACCTAGCACAGATACGCAGTATTTT	CASNQLPSTDTQYF
TRBD1	TRBV5-1	TRBJ2-1	-	TGCGCCAGCTTCCCATCGACAGGGGGCTACAATGAGCAGTTCTTC	CASFPSTGGYNEQFF
TRBD2	TRBV6-6	TRBJ2-1	-	TGTGCCAGCAGTTACATGGGCGGGGGAGGGAATGAGCAGTTCTTC	CASSYMGGGGNEQFF
-	TRBV19	TRBJ1-1	-	TGTGCCAGTAGTATCCAAGGGGGTAGAACTGAAGCTTTCTTT	CASSIQGGRTEAFF
TRBD2	TRBV7-8	TRBJ2-1	-	TGTGCCAGCAGCTTACGGGTAGCGGGAGACGGGGCGTACAATGAGCAGTTCTTC	CASSLRVAGDGAYNEQFF
TRBD2	TRBV7-3	TRBJ2-1	-	TGTGCCAGCAGCTGGACCGGGACTAGCGGGAATGAGCAGTTCTTC	CASSWTGTSGNEQFF
TRBD1	TRBV11-3	TRBJ2-1	-	TGTGCCAGCAGCCCTGGGACAGACCCCAGGTGGCAGTTCTTC	CASSPGTDPRWQFF
TRBD1	TRBV5-1	TRBJ1-2	-	TGCGCCAGCAGCTTGGACCAGGGGGGCTATGGCTACACCTTC	CASSLDQGGYGYTF
-	TRBV10-1	TRBJ2-4	once	TGCGCCAGCAGTGAGAACGGGCCTGGCATTCAGTACTTC	CASSENGPGIQYF
-	TRBV27	TRBJ1-4	-	TGTGCCAGCTCCCCCGGGGAAAAACTGTTTTTT	CASSPGEKLFF
TRBD2	TRBV6-1	TRBJ2-7	-	TGTGCCAGCAGTGAGCTTTATTCGACTAGCGGAACTTCCTACGAGCAGTACTTC	CASSELYSTSGTSYEQYF
TRBD1	TRBV5-4	TRBJ2-7	-	TGTGCCAGCAGCGACGGACAGGCGTTACTCTCCTACGAGCAGTACTTC	CASSDGQALLSYEQYF
-	TRBV4-1	TRBJ1-2	few	TGCGCCAGCAGCCAAGTAGGGAGCCTCTTGAATGGCTACACCTTC	CASSQVGSLLNGYTF
TRBD1	TRBV2	TRBJ2-7	-	TGTGCCAGCAACCGACAGGGGGCGGGCGAGCAGTACTTC	CASNRQGAGEQYF
-	TRBV19	TRBJ1-1	-	TGTGCCAGTAGTATATACCAGGGGACGTCTGAAGCTTTCTTT	CASSIYQGTSEAFF
TRBD1	TRBV28	TRBJ2-7	-	TGTGCCAGCAGTTCCCCGGACAGGATTACCTACGAGCAGTACTTC	CASSSPDRITYEQYF
TRBD2	TRBV4-1	TRBJ2-5	-	TGCGCCAGCAGCCAACGAGGCCTAGCGGGAGAAGAGACCCAGTACTTC	CASSQRGLAGEETQYF
-	TRBV5-1	TRBJ2-3	-	TGCGCCAGCAGCACGATGCCAGGGCCAGATACGCAGTATTTT	CASSTMPGPDTQYF
-	TRBV30	TRBJ2-7	-	TGTGCCTGGAGTGTGCCAGGGGGGTCCTACGAGCAGTACTTC	CAWSVPGGSYEQYF
-	TRBV27	TRBJ2-3	-	TGTGCCAGCAGGCCTTACCGGCAGGGCACAGATACGCAGTATTTT	CASRPYRQGTDTQYF
-	TRBV5-1	TRBJ2-3	-	TGCGCCAGCAGCAACACCGTAGGCACAGATACGCAGTATTTT	CASSNTVGTDTQYF